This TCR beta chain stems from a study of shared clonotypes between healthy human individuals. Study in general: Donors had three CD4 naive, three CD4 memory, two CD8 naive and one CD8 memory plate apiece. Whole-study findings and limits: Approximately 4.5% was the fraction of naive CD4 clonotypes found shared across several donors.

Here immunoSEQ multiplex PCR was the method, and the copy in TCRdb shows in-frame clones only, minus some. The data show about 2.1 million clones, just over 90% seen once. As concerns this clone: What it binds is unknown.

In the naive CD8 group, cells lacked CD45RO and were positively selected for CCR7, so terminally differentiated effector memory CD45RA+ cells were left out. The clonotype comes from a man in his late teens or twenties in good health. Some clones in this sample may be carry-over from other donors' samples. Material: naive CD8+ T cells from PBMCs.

The CDR3 protein is CAISAGMNTEAFF. CDR3 coding DNA: TGTGCCATCAGTGCCGGGATGAACACTGAAGCTTTCTTT. V is TRBV10-3 and J is TRBJ1-1, with D hard to call. The V end lost 4 bases, the J end lost 0 bases, and 6 bases lay between the germline ends. The germline V gene encodes CDR1 ENHRY and CDR2 SYGVKD. This CDR3 has 13 residues.